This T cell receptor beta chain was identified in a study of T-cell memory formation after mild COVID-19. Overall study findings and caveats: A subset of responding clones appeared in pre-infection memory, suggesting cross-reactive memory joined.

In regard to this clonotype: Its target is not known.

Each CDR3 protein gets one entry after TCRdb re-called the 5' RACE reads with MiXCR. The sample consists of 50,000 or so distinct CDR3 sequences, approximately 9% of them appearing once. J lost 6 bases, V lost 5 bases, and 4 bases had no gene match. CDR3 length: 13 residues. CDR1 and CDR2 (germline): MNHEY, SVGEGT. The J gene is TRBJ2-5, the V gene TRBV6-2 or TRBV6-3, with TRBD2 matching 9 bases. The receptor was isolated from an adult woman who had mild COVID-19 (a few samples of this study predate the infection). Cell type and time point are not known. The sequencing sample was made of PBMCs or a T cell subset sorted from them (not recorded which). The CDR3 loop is CASSQSGGKTQYF. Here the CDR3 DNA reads TGTGCCAGCAGTCAAAGCGGGGGGAAGACCCAGTACTTC.